This record looks at one T cell receptor (beta chain) sequence and its context. PCR was performed using 60 Vbeta and 13 Jbeta primers. The repertoire was sequenced with immunoSEQ multiplex PCR; TCRdb's copy has only in-frame clones and lacks some. This table holds 120,000 to 150,000 clones, around 80% found once. These data belong to a study of cytomegalovirus exposure and HLA in healthy donors. This CDR3 contains 9 residues. V dropped 7 bases and J dropped 8 bases, with 8 bases sitting between them. CDR1 and CDR2 (germline): SQVTM, ANQGSEA. The J gene is TRBJ1-2, the V gene TRBV29-1; D is ambiguous. This TCR was recovered from a man aged 25-45 years in good health and CMV-seropositive. Sequencing was carried out using PBMCs. The CDR3 sequence: CSESGGYTF. CDR3 DNA sequence: TGCAGCGAGTCGGGAGGCTACACCTTC.